The 6 T cell receptor beta chains below were found in one sample sequenced in a study of shared clonotypes between healthy human individuals. Profiled with immunoSEQ multiplex PCR; TCRdb holds only in-frame clones, not every one. The sample has about 2 million clones; about 94% are singletons. Naive CD8 cells lacked CD45RO and underwent positive selection for CCR7, leaving out terminally differentiated effector memory CD45RA+ cells. The sample comprised naive CD8+ T cells sorted from blood. These receptors came from a man aged 18 to 29 in good health.

The chain joins TRBV30 to TRBJ2-3; the D is unclear. The V end was cut by 1 base, the J end by 2 bases, with 4 bases between. Germline V gives CDR1 GTSNPN, CDR2 SVGIG (reference sequence). This CDR3 region has 12 residues. CDR3 in DNA: TGTGCCTGGAGTGACGTCACAGATACGCAGTATTTT. This gives the protein CAWSDVTDTQYF.

The V and J genes are TRBV7-9 and TRBJ2-1; 9 bases fit TRBD2. The J segment lost 4 bases and the V segment lost 6 bases, leaving 7 bases of the junction unmatched. The germline gives CDR1 SEHNR, CDR2 FQNEAQ (reference sequence). CDR3 size: 15 residues. CDR3 in DNA: TGTGCCAGCAGTCAAACTAGCGGGCCTTACAATGAGCAGTTCTTC. This gives the protein CASSQTSGPYNEQFF.

The chain couples TRBV6-5 to TRBJ1-1; the match to TRBD1 covers 7 bases. Per germline, CDR1 MNHEY and CDR2 SVGAGI. This CDR3 region has 15 residues. Losses at the gene ends were 2 bases for V and 3 bases for J; bases not matched to a gene: 6. CDR3 bases: TGTGCCAGCAGTTACACAGGGGAAGAGGACACTGAAGCTTTCTTT. It is translated as CASSYTGEEDTEAFF.

The chain combines TRBV15 with TRBJ1-5, with D perhaps matching TRBD1 (5 bases). Trimming removed 0 bases from V and 3 bases from J, with 18 bases in between. The CDR3 runs to 18 residues. Germline assignment: CDR1 LNHNV and CDR2 YYDKDF (reference sequence). The CDR3 nucleotides are TGTGCCACCAGCAGAGATGATATTTTTAAGGGGAACAATCAGCCCCAGCATTTT. Protein: CATSRDDIFKGNNQPQHF. The whole variable domain, remainder taken from reference TRBV15 and TRBJ1-5, is DAMVIQNPRYQVTQFGKPVTLSCSQTLNHNVMYWYQQKSSQAPKLLFHYYDKDFNNEADTPDNFQSRRPNTSFCFLDIRSPGLGDTAMYLCATSRDDIFKGNNQPQHFGDGTRLSIL.

The chain couples TRBV7-9 to TRBJ2-2; the match to TRBD1 covers 7 bases. The CDR3 extends over 18 amino acids. CDR1 SEHNR and CDR2 FQNEAQ come from the germline V gene (reference sequence). The V segment lost 1 base and the J segment 2 bases; nucleotides outside the gene matches: 10. CDR3 nucleotides: TGTGCCAGCAGCTTAGTAATAGGACAGGATGATAACACCGGGGAGCTGTTTTTT. Translation gives CASSLVIGQDDNTGELFF. The full variable domain, with the rest looked up from reference TRBV7-9 and TRBJ2-2, is DTGVSQNPRHKITKRGQNVTFRCDPISEHNRLYWYRQTLGQGPEFLTYFQNEAQLEKSRLLSDRFSAERPKGSFSTLEIQRTEQGDSAMYLCASSLVIGQDDNTGELFFGEGSRLTVL.

This clone came up once. Other DNA variants within this sample encode the same CDR3. The gene calls are TRBV4-3 and TRBJ2-2; 12 bases are a match to TRBD2. With V trimmed by 1 base and J by 7 bases, 4 bases remained unmatched. Germline V CDR1 and CDR2: LGHNA, YSLEER. This CDR3 contains 16 residues. The DNA for the CDR3 is TGCGCCAGCAGCCAAGGACTAGCGGGAGCGGGCGGGGAGCTGTTTTTT. Translation gives CASSQGLAGAGGELFF.